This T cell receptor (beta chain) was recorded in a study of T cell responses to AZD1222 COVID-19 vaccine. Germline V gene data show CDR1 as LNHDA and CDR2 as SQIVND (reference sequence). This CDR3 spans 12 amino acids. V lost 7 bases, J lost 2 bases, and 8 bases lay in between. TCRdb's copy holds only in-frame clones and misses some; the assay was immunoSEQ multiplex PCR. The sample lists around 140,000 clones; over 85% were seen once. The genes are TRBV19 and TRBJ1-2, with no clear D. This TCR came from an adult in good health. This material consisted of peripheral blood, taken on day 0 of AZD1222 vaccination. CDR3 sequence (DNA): TGTGCCAGTACAGGCAGCAACTATGGCTACACCTTC. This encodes CASTGSNYGYTF.